The entry below describes one T cell receptor beta chain. No antigen is known for it. These data originate in a study of cytomegalovirus exposure and HLA in healthy donors. Regarding the study as a whole: Later work found most CMV-associated TCR beta chains apparently HLA-restricted. From TCR beta sequences, most subjects' HLA-A and HLA-B alleles were reportedly predicted accurately. A missense variant in DCLRE1C was later tied to TCR beta V- and J-gene trimming. The listing of fewer than 200 TCR beta chains classed them as cytomegalovirus-associated.

PCR involved 60 Vbeta and 13 Jbeta primers. The data were produced by immunoSEQ multiplex PCR, yet TCRdb's version contains in-frame clones alone and is incomplete. The top ten hold around a fifth of the sample, which has approximately 56,000 clones, about two thirds seen once. Germline values: CDR1 WNHNN, CDR2 SYGVQD (reference sequence). Trimming shortened V by 5 bases and J by 4 bases, and 20 bases separated the two germline ends. CDR3 length: 16 amino acids. This clonotype was sampled from a woman between 50 and 59 years old in good health and CMV-seropositive. The chain is built from TRBV10-1 and TRBJ1-1; maybe TRBD1 (6 bases). Specimen: PBMCs. The DNA of the CDR3 is TGCGCCAGCAGTAATCGACAGGAGAAGAAATGCACTGAAGCTTTCTTT. This codes for CASSNRQEKKCTEAFF.